The next 20 T cell receptor beta chains were all read from a single sample in a study of blood T cell repertoires in COVID-19. Data came from immunoSEQ multiplex PCR; TCRdb stores just in-frame clones and leaves some out. The profile shows under 200,000 clones, about 85% of them singletons. What was sequenced was peripheral blood. These receptors came from a man aged 55 to 70 who had recovered from COVID-19.

The gene calls are TRBV5-1 and TRBJ2-1; 7 bases map to TRBD1. Germline CDR1 and CDR2: SGHRS and YFSETQ. V shed 0 bases and J 5 bases; nucleotides not matched to a gene: 5. The CDR3 is 15 residues long. The CDR3 DNA follows: TGCGCCAGCAGCTTGGCCGGACAGGCCAACAATGAGCAGTTCTTC. This sequence encodes CASSLAGQANNEQFF. Full variable domain (rest looked up from reference TRBV5-1 and TRBJ2-1): KAGVTQTPRYLIKTRGQQVTLSCSPISGHRSVSWYQQTPGQGLQFLFEYFSETQRNKGNFPGRFSGRQFSNSRSEMNVSTLELGDSALYLCASSLAGQANNEQFFGPGTRLTVL.

This CDR3 reads CASSGQGFDEQYF. CDR3 bases: TGTGCCAGCAGTGGACAGGGGTTCGACGAGCAGTACTTC. The V and J genes are TRBV2 and TRBJ2-7, with 8 bases that match TRBD1. The CDR3 has 13 residues. The germline CDR1 and CDR2 sequences are SNHLY and FYNNEI. V lost 4 bases, J lost 5 bases, and 4 bases stayed unmatched.

In its sample, this clone was seen once. V usage is TRBV19 and J usage is TRBJ2-3, with D possibly being TRBD2 (5 bases). Germline V gene lookup returns CDR1 LNHDA and CDR2 SQIVND (reference sequence). The CDR3 is 15 residues long. The V end lost 3 bases, the J end lost 0 bases, and 10 bases lay between the germline ends. CDR3 sequence: CASSISGLSTDTQYF. CDR3 sequence (DNA): TGTGCCAGTAGTATTTCTGGACTTAGCACAGATACGCAGTATTTT. Using reference TRBV19 and TRBJ2-3 for the parts outside the CDR3, the full variable domain is DGGITQSPKYLFRKEGQNVTLSCEQNLNHDAMYWYRQDPGQGLRLIYYSQIVNDFQKGDIAEGYSVSREKKESFPLTVTSAQKNPTAFYLCASSISGLSTDTQYFGPGTRLTVL.

This clone is a singleton in its sample. The V and J genes are TRBV9 and TRBJ2-1, with no clear D. CDR1 is SGDLS, CDR2 YYNGEE, per germline. The CDR3 is 16 amino acids. The V end was cut by 2 bases, the J end by 2 bases, with 14 bases between. The CDR3 region is CASSVESKPPYNEQFF. Written as DNA, the CDR3 is TGTGCCAGCAGCGTTGAGTCCAAGCCCCCCTACAATGAGCAGTTCTTC.

The rearrangement uses TRBV5-8 and TRBJ2-1, with TRBD2 matching 12 bases. The CDR3 totals 15 residues. CDR1 and CDR2 from the germline V gene are SGHTS and YDEGEE. The trim removed 0 bases at V and 9 bases at J, leaving 4 bases unmatched. The DNA for the CDR3 is TGTGCCAGCAGCTTGGAACCTAGCGGGGGGGTTGAGCAGTTCTTC. The encoded protein is CASSLEPSGGVEQFF.

The chain carries TRBV10-3 and TRBJ2-5; 9 nucleotides line up with TRBD1. From germline, CDR1 is ENHRY and CDR2 SYGVKD. Germline trimming cut 3 bases from V and 4 bases from J; bases unmatched to any gene: 12. The CDR3 consists of 17 residues. CDR3 region: CAISDPRGTGRRETQYF. For the CDR3, the DNA is TGTGCCATCAGTGACCCACGCGGGACAGGGCGTAGAGAGACCCAGTACTTC.

The chain uses TRBV9 and TRBJ1-3, with 7 bases identical to TRBD1. The CDR3 is 16 amino acids. Germline V gives CDR1 SGDLS, CDR2 YYNGEE. With 4 bases clipped from V and 0 bases from J, the junction kept 7 bases outside the gene matches. The CDR3 loop is CASSIAGTVSGNTIYF. Here the CDR3 DNA reads TGTGCCAGCAGCATCGCCGGGACAGTCTCTGGAAACACCATATATTTT.

The V call is TRBV5-1, the J call TRBJ2-2, with D possibly being TRBD1 (5 bases). Germline CDR1 is SGHRS and CDR2 is YFSETQ. V was shortened by 0 bases and J by 6 bases, with 12 bases between the two germline ends. The CDR3 contains 15 residues. CDR3 sequence: CASSLEGIPAGELFF. CDR3 nucleotides: TGCGCCAGCAGCTTGGAGGGGATTCCAGCCGGGGAGCTGTTTTTT.

J is TRBJ2-6 and V is TRBV5-1; D call uncertain. This CDR3 is built from 15 residues. CDR1 and CDR2 from the germline V gene are SGHRS and YFSETQ. V gave up 5 bases and J gave up 0 bases, with 9 bases separating them. The CDR3 coding sequence is TGCGCCAGCAGATCTATAGACTCTGGGGCCAACGTCCTGACTTTC. Translation: CASRSIDSGANVLTF.

The chain carries TRBV18 and TRBJ2-6; 7 bases match TRBD1. The CDR3 is 15 amino acids. CDR1 and CDR2 from the germline V gene are KGHSH and LQKENI. V shed 10 bases and J 0 bases; nucleotides not matched to a gene: 6. The CDR3 reads CATGQLNSGANVLTF. The CDR3 DNA is TGTGCCACGGGACAGCTGAACTCTGGGGCCAACGTCCTGACTTTC. Drawing the rest from reference TRBV18 and TRBJ2-6, the complete variable domain is NAGVMQNPRHLVRRRGQEARLRCSPMKGHSHVYWYRQLPEEGLKFMVYLQKENIIDESGMPKERFSAEFPKEGPSILRIQQVVRGDSAAYFCATGQLNSGANVLTFGAGSRLTVL.

The rearrangement joins TRBV19 to TRBJ1-5; D remains ambiguous. From germline, CDR1 is LNHDA and CDR2 SQIVND (reference sequence). The CDR3 has 14 amino acids. V was clipped by 5 bases and J by 2 bases, with 10 bases between them. CDR3 sequence reads: CASSSASGNQPQHF. The DNA of the CDR3 is TGTGCCAGTAGTTCCGCTTCAGGCAATCAGCCCCAGCATTTT.

V and J are TRBV2 and TRBJ1-5; weak D call: TRBD1 (6 bases). CDR3 length: 14 residues. Germline lookup yields CDR1 SNHLY and CDR2 FYNNEI. The V end lost 1 base, the J end lost 7 bases, and 11 bases lay between the germline ends. The CDR3 loop reads CASSEGGGRQPQHF. CDR3 nucleotide sequence: TGTGCCAGCAGTGAAGGCGGGGGGCGGCAGCCCCAGCATTTT.

This chain joins TRBV18 and TRBJ2-1; 10 bases map to TRBD1. CDR1 and CDR2 (germline): KGHSH, LQKENI. The CDR3 covers 16 residues. V shed 7 bases and J 5 bases; nucleotides not matched to a gene: 11. The CDR3 loop is CASFKVFGTGDNEQFF. The CDR3 nucleotides are TGTGCCAGCTTCAAGGTCTTTGGGACAGGGGACAATGAGCAGTTCTTC.

This clone was picked up a small number of times. The chain combines TRBV5-6 with TRBJ2-1, with a weak D call TRBD1 (6 bases). This CDR3 has 12 residues. The V and J ends lost 3 bases and 11 bases respectively, with 12 bases between them. Germline V gene sequence: CDR1 SGHDT, CDR2 YYEEEE. The CDR3 nucleotides read TGTGCCAGCAGCTCCGGACAGCCGAAGCAGTTCTTC. It yields the protein CASSSGQPKQFF.

The chain joins TRBV4-2 to TRBJ1-2; 11 bases are shared with TRBD1. From germline, CDR1 is LGHNA and CDR2 YNFKEQ. With 0 bases clipped from V and 7 bases from J, the junction kept 4 bases outside the gene matches. This CDR3 is 15 amino acids long. In DNA, the CDR3 is TGTGCCAGCAGCCAAGATGGACAGGGGGCGCGTGGCTACACCTTC. Protein product: CASSQDGQGARGYTF.

This rearrangement joins TRBV9 to TRBJ1-1; 10 nucleotides match TRBD1. Per the germline V gene, CDR1 is SGDLS and CDR2 is YYNGEE. The junction had 10 bases not matched to a gene; V was cut back by 3 bases and J by 5 bases. The length of the CDR3 is 16 residues. CDR3 region: CASSAQTGGASTEAFF. The CDR3 DNA reads TGTGCCAGCAGCGCTCAGACAGGGGGCGCAAGTACTGAAGCTTTCTTT. Combining the CDR3 with reference TRBV9 and TRBJ1-1 gives the whole variable domain DSGVTQTPKHLITATGQRVTLRCSPRSGDLSVYWYQQSLDQGLQFLIQYYNGEERAKGNILERFSAQQFPDLHSELNLSSLELGDSALYFCASSAQTGGASTEAFFGQGTRLTVV.

The chain links TRBV7-8 to TRBJ1-5, with TRBD1 as a possible D gene (5 bases). This CDR3 has 19 residues. V lost 2 bases, J lost 0 bases, and 20 bases lay in between. Germline V gene data show CDR1 as SGHVS and CDR2 as FQNEAQ. CDR3 loop: CASSLTDGGGGLSNQPQHF. CDR3 coding DNA: TGTGCCAGCAGCTTAACGGACGGGGGAGGAGGACTTAGCAATCAGCCCCAGCATTTT.

This chain uses TRBV29-1 with TRBJ2-3; D is unclear. Germline V gene lookup returns CDR1 SQVTM and CDR2 ANQGSEA. Between the trimmed V and J ends, which lost 5 bases and 1 base, there was a span of 7 bases. CDR3 length: 12 amino acids. CDR3 amino acids: CSVRSGTDTQYF. In DNA form, the CDR3 reads TGCAGCGTTAGATCGGGCACAGATACGCAGTATTTT.

This clone was counted a single time. The chain carries TRBV10-3 and TRBJ2-1; perhaps TRBD2 as D (6 bases). The V end lost 1 base, the J end lost 0 bases, and 13 bases lay between the germline ends. There are 17 residues in the CDR3. Germline CDR1 and CDR2: ENHRY and SYGVKD. CDR3 DNA: TGTGCCATCAGTGAGTGGCCGGGGGAAAGCTCCTACAATGAGCAGTTCTTC. Amino acids: CAISEWPGESSYNEQFF.

The CDR3 spells CASSLEGRGLETQYF. In nucleotides, the CDR3 is TGCGCCAGCAGCTTGGAAGGCAGGGGGCTCGAGACCCAGTACTTC. V and J are TRBV5-1 and TRBJ2-5, with 8 bases aligning to TRBD1. The V segment lost 0 bases and the J segment 5 bases; nucleotides outside the gene matches: 6. This CDR3 is built from 15 residues. CDR1 SGHRS and CDR2 YFSETQ come from the germline V gene.